These T cell receptor beta chains were read from a single sample in a study of human T cells and chemical hapten exposure. MiXCR was run by TCRdb on the RACE reads, yielding one entry per CDR3 protein. The top ten clones hold less than 10% of a sample with nearly 350,000 distinct CDR3 sequences, approximately 6.3% of them seen once. The source was whole blood, collected in connection with sensitization to the hapten diphenylcyclopropenone (DPC). Source of these receptors: a woman under 30 with alopecia areata. Some clones in this sample may be carry-over from other donors' samples. Both conserved end residues are part of each CDR3. Each record gives: clone size, D gene, V gene, J gene, CDR3 protein, CDR3 DNA. A D gene is named only where the DNA matches it firmly. Size is omitted from some rows. Given values are once, few, many or a class for expanded clones.

abundance: many
d_gene: TRBD1
v_gene: TRBV5-4
j_gene: TRBJ2-7
CDR3aa: CASSFRDSLEQYF
CDR3nt: TGTGCCAGCAGCTTCCGGGACAGCCTCGAGCAGTACTTC

abundance: NA
d_gene: NA
v_gene: TRBV5-1
j_gene: TRBJ2-3
CDR3aa: CASSLEGRTTDTQYF
CDR3nt: TGCGCCAGCAGCTTGGAGGGACGCACCACAGATACGCAGTATTTT

abundance: NA
d_gene: TRBD1
v_gene: TRBV2
j_gene: TRBJ2-1
CDR3aa: CASRPGQDDNEQFF
CDR3nt: TGTGCCAGCAGGCCGGGACAGGATGACAATGAGCAGTTCTTC

abundance: NA
d_gene: TRBD2
v_gene: TRBV20-1
j_gene: TRBJ2-7
CDR3aa: CSAPVASGGSYEQYF
CDR3nt: TGCAGTGCCCCCGTGGCTAGCGGGGGCTCCTACGAGCAGTACTTC

abundance: few
d_gene: TRBD2
v_gene: TRBV6-2/TRBV6-3
j_gene: TRBJ2-5
CDR3aa: CASCSPERGGRETQYF
CDR3nt: TGTGCCAGTTGCAGCCCCGAGCGGGGGGGCCGAGAGACCCAGTACTTC

abundance: NA
d_gene: TRBD1
v_gene: TRBV18
j_gene: TRBJ2-1
CDR3aa: CASSPPMWTGNEQFF
CDR3nt: TGTGCCAGCTCACCACCGATGTGGACAGGGAATGAGCAGTTCTTC

abundance: NA
d_gene: NA
v_gene: TRBV5-1
j_gene: TRBJ1-6
CDR3aa: CASSNRASVGNSPLHF
CDR3nt: TGCGCCAGCAGCAACCGGGCCTCAGTCGGAAATTCACCCCTCCACTTT

abundance: many
d_gene: NA
v_gene: TRBV6-2/TRBV6-3
j_gene: TRBJ2-7
CDR3aa: CASSRELTGRPYEQYF
CDR3nt: TGTGCCAGCAGCCGTGAACTTACAGGGCGCCCCTACGAGCAGTACTTC

abundance: NA
d_gene: NA
v_gene: TRBV5-1
j_gene: TRBJ1-1
CDR3aa: CASSIAVSNTEAFF
CDR3nt: TGCGCCAGCAGCATTGCGGTTTCGAACACTGAAGCTTTCTTT

abundance: few
d_gene: TRBD1
v_gene: TRBV24-1
j_gene: TRBJ2-3
CDR3aa: CATSGQGTDTQYF
CDR3nt: TGTGCCACCAGCGGACAGGGCACAGATACGCAGTATTTT

abundance: NA
d_gene: NA
v_gene: TRBV6-2/TRBV6-3
j_gene: TRBJ2-3
CDR3aa: CASSSTYADTQYF
CDR3nt: TGTGCCAGCAGCTCTACATACGCAGATACGCAGTATTTT

abundance: NA
d_gene: TRBD1
v_gene: TRBV5-1
j_gene: TRBJ1-1
CDR3aa: CASSWTGASTEAFF
CDR3nt: TGCGCCAGCAGTTGGACAGGGGCGAGCACTGAAGCTTTCTTT

abundance: many
d_gene: TRBD1
v_gene: TRBV10-3
j_gene: TRBJ2-3
CDR3aa: CAIRGQATEDTDTQYF
CDR3nt: TGTGCCATCAGGGGACAGGCCACTGAGGACACAGATACGCAGTATTTT

abundance: few
d_gene: NA
v_gene: TRBV18
j_gene: TRBJ1-4
CDR3aa: CASSPPVTAFNEKLFF
CDR3nt: TGTGCCAGCTCACCACCTGTGACAGCGTTTAATGAAAAACTGTTTTTT

abundance: many
d_gene: NA
v_gene: TRBV4-3
j_gene: TRBJ2-6
CDR3aa: CASSQEVGSGANVLTF
CDR3nt: TGCGCCAGCAGCCAAGAGGTTGGCTCTGGGGCCAACGTCCTGACTTTC

abundance: few
d_gene: NA
v_gene: TRBV20-1
j_gene: TRBJ2-3
CDR3aa: CSASHSRDISTDTQYF
CDR3nt: TGCAGTGCTAGTCACTCTAGGGACATCAGCACAGATACGCAGTATTTT

abundance: NA
d_gene: NA
v_gene: TRBV13
j_gene: TRBJ2-3
CDR3aa: CASSSYPGASDTQYF
CDR3nt: TGTGCCAGCAGCTCTTACCCTGGGGCCTCAGATACGCAGTATTTT

abundance: NA
d_gene: NA
v_gene: TRBV4-2
j_gene: TRBJ1-4
CDR3aa: CASSQEGSGEKLFF
CDR3nt: TGTGCCAGCAGCCAAGAGGGGAGCGGAGAAAAACTGTTTTTT

abundance: NA
d_gene: NA
v_gene: TRBV29-1
j_gene: TRBJ1-2
CDR3aa: CSGAPDAGTNYGYTF
CDR3nt: TGCAGCGGTGCTCCGGACGCTGGAACTAACTATGGCTACACCTTC

abundance: many
d_gene: NA
v_gene: TRBV7-9
j_gene: TRBJ2-1
CDR3aa: CASSPGTRSSYNEQFF
CDR3nt: TGTGCCAGCAGCCCCGGGACTCGCAGCTCCTACAATGAGCAGTTCTTC

abundance: medium-sized
d_gene: NA
v_gene: TRBV4-1
j_gene: TRBJ1-6
CDR3aa: CASSQTGDSNSPLHF
CDR3nt: TGCGCCAGCAGCCAAACCGGGGATAGCAATTCACCCCTCCACTTT

abundance: few
d_gene: NA
v_gene: TRBV5-6
j_gene: TRBJ2-3
CDR3aa: CASSFADYGNTQYF
CDR3nt: TGTGCCAGCAGTTTTGCCGATTACGGAAATACGCAGTATTTT

abundance: few
d_gene: NA
v_gene: TRBV2
j_gene: TRBJ1-5
CDR3aa: CASSEGTGSNQPQHF
CDR3nt: TGTGCCAGCAGCGAAGGGACGGGGAGCAATCAGCCCCAGCATTTT

abundance: NA
d_gene: NA
v_gene: TRBV2
j_gene: TRBJ2-1
CDR3aa: CASSPRDSGGNSEQFF
CDR3nt: TGTGCCAGCTCTCCCAGGGATAGCGGTGGTAATAGTGAGCAGTTCTTC

abundance: many
d_gene: TRBD1
v_gene: TRBV9
j_gene: TRBJ2-7
CDR3aa: CASSSGKGTAYEQYF
CDR3nt: TGTGCCAGCAGCTCAGGTAAGGGGACAGCCTACGAGCAGTACTTC

abundance: NA
d_gene: NA
v_gene: TRBV4-1
j_gene: TRBJ1-1
CDR3aa: CASSQEIRLTEAFF
CDR3nt: TGCGCCAGCAGCCAAGAGATCAGGCTCACTGAAGCTTTCTTT

abundance: many
d_gene: NA
v_gene: TRBV2
j_gene: TRBJ1-2
CDR3aa: CASSEAPGASNYGYTF
CDR3nt: TGTGCCAGCAGTGAAGCGCCGGGGGCCTCTAACTATGGCTACACCTTC

abundance: many
d_gene: NA
v_gene: TRBV18
j_gene: TRBJ1-1
CDR3aa: CASSPYREEAFF
CDR3nt: TGTGCCAGCTCACCCTACAGGGAAGAGGCTTTCTTT

abundance: NA
d_gene: NA
v_gene: TRBV6-2/TRBV6-3
j_gene: TRBJ2-2
CDR3aa: CASSRGSTTGELFF
CDR3nt: TGTGCCAGCAGTCGCGGGTCCACTACCGGGGAGCTGTTTTTT

abundance: few
d_gene: NA
v_gene: TRBV20-1
j_gene: TRBJ1-4
CDR3aa: CSAREGGFDEKLFF
CDR3nt: TGCAGTGCTAGAGAAGGAGGGTTTGATGAAAAACTGTTTTTT

abundance: many
d_gene: TRBD2
v_gene: TRBV7-9
j_gene: TRBJ2-3
CDR3aa: CASSSGLAGGLTDTQYF
CDR3nt: TGTGCCAGCAGCTCCGGTCTAGCGGGGGGGCTCACAGATACGCAGTATTTT

abundance: few
d_gene: NA
v_gene: TRBV10-3
j_gene: TRBJ2-1
CDR3aa: CAISEAGSIWGGLHNEQFF
CDR3nt: TGTGCCATCAGTGAGGCCGGCAGTATATGGGGAGGCCTGCACAATGAGCAGTTCTTC

abundance: NA
d_gene: TRBD1
v_gene: TRBV6-5
j_gene: TRBJ1-5
CDR3aa: CASRGTGGQPQHF
CDR3nt: TGTGCCAGCAGGGGGACAGGGGGACAGCCCCAGCATTTT

abundance: NA
d_gene: NA
v_gene: TRBV12-5
j_gene: TRBJ1-2
CDR3aa: CASGHNYGYTF
CDR3nt: TGTGCTAGTGGTCATAACTATGGCTACACCTTC

abundance: few
d_gene: TRBD1
v_gene: TRBV5-6
j_gene: TRBJ1-6
CDR3aa: CASSGGQPNSPLHF
CDR3nt: TGTGCCAGCAGCGGGGGACAGCCAAATTCACCCCTCCACTTT

abundance: few
d_gene: TRBD2
v_gene: TRBV5-6
j_gene: TRBJ2-5
CDR3aa: CASSLSSGGAAVRQKRETQYF
CDR3nt: TGTGCCAGCAGCTTGTCCAGCGGGGGGGCCGCGGTTCGTCAGAAGAGAGAGACCCAGTACTTC

abundance: NA
d_gene: TRBD1
v_gene: TRBV3-1
j_gene: TRBJ2-7
CDR3aa: CASSQRWRTGGYEQYF
CDR3nt: TGTGCCAGCAGCCAGAGGTGGCGGACAGGGGGCTACGAGCAGTACTTC

abundance: NA
d_gene: NA
v_gene: TRBV18
j_gene: TRBJ2-7
CDR3aa: CASSPRLAGEAEQYF
CDR3nt: TGTGCCAGCTCACCACGACTAGCAGGGGAGGCTGAGCAGTACTTC

abundance: NA
d_gene: TRBD1
v_gene: TRBV27
j_gene: TRBJ1-5
CDR3aa: CASSGDRATNQPQHF
CDR3nt: TGTGCCAGCAGTGGGGACAGGGCAACTAATCAGCCCCAGCATTTT

abundance: few
d_gene: NA
v_gene: TRBV6-5
j_gene: TRBJ2-7
CDR3aa: CASSRSRVPTDEQYF
CDR3nt: TGTGCCAGCAGTCGTTCCCGGGTCCCAACGGACGAGCAGTACTTC

abundance: NA
d_gene: NA
v_gene: TRBV18
j_gene: TRBJ1-1
CDR3aa: CASSNSGPNTEAFF
CDR3nt: TGTGCCAGCTCAAACTCAGGACCGAACACTGAAGCTTTCTTT

abundance: many
d_gene: TRBD1
v_gene: TRBV24-1
j_gene: TRBJ2-1
CDR3aa: CATSEQGFDEQFF
CDR3nt: TGTGCCACCAGTGAACAGGGGTTCGATGAGCAGTTCTTC

abundance: many
d_gene: NA
v_gene: TRBV28
j_gene: TRBJ2-7
CDR3aa: CASSLHAAYEQYF
CDR3nt: TGTGCCAGCAGTCTACACGCTGCCTACGAGCAGTACTTC

abundance: few
d_gene: NA
v_gene: TRBV7-9
j_gene: TRBJ1-5
CDR3aa: CASSLGAPQDPNQPQHF
CDR3nt: TGTGCCAGCAGCTTAGGGGCCCCACAGGATCCCAATCAGCCCCAGCATTTT

abundance: NA
d_gene: TRBD1
v_gene: TRBV6-5
j_gene: TRBJ1-3
CDR3aa: CASGDSPSGNTIYF
CDR3nt: TGTGCCAGCGGGGACAGCCCCTCTGGAAACACCATATATTTT

abundance: NA
d_gene: NA
v_gene: TRBV12-5
j_gene: TRBJ1-5
CDR3aa: CASRKGEGNQPQHF
CDR3nt: TGTGCTAGTCGGAAGGGGGAGGGCAATCAGCCCCAGCATTTT

abundance: many
d_gene: NA
v_gene: TRBV9
j_gene: TRBJ2-1
CDR3aa: CASSVGSPGLKEQFF
CDR3nt: TGTGCCAGCAGCGTAGGATCCCCCGGATTAAAAGAGCAGTTCTTC

abundance: few
d_gene: TRBD1
v_gene: TRBV20-1
j_gene: TRBJ1-4
CDR3aa: CSARLGTGVYEKLFF
CDR3nt: TGCAGTGCTAGGTTAGGGACAGGGGTCTACGAAAAACTGTTTTTT

abundance: NA
d_gene: TRBD1
v_gene: TRBV29-1
j_gene: TRBJ1-3
CDR3aa: CSVKTGGLDTIYF
CDR3nt: TGCAGCGTGAAGACAGGGGGCTTGGACACCATATATTTT

abundance: NA
d_gene: TRBD1
v_gene: TRBV6-4
j_gene: TRBJ1-2
CDR3aa: CASSASGTGGTIAYGYTF
CDR3nt: TGTGCCAGCAGTGCCTCCGGGACAGGGGGGACTATTGCCTATGGCTACACCTTC

abundance: NA
d_gene: NA
v_gene: TRBV20-1
j_gene: TRBJ1-4
CDR3aa: CSATTRAANEKLFF
CDR3nt: TGCAGTGCTACAACGCGCGCGGCTAATGAAAAACTGTTTTTT

abundance: many
d_gene: NA
v_gene: TRBV13
j_gene: TRBJ1-1
CDR3aa: CASSLKGYTEAFF
CDR3nt: TGTGCCAGCAGCTTAAAGGGCTACACTGAAGCTTTCTTT

abundance: NA
d_gene: TRBD2
v_gene: TRBV20-1
j_gene: TRBJ2-3
CDR3aa: CSAQVSGDSTDTQYF
CDR3nt: TGCAGTGCCCAAGTTAGCGGGGATTCCACAGATACGCAGTATTTT

abundance: many
d_gene: TRBD2
v_gene: TRBV25-1
j_gene: TRBJ2-3
CDR3aa: CASSLTSGGGSGTDTQYF
CDR3nt: TGTGCCAGCAGTCTAACTAGCGGGGGGGGCTCTGGCACAGATACGCAGTATTTT

abundance: many
d_gene: NA
v_gene: TRBV12-3/TRBV12-4
j_gene: TRBJ1-1
CDR3aa: CASSLRVDTEAFF
CDR3nt: TGTGCCAGCAGTTTAAGGGTGGACACTGAAGCTTTCTTT

abundance: few
d_gene: TRBD2
v_gene: TRBV6-1
j_gene: TRBJ2-3
CDR3aa: CASSEFNGGASDTQYF
CDR3nt: TGTGCCAGCAGTGAATTTAACGGGGGGGCCTCGGATACGCAGTATTTT

abundance: few
d_gene: NA
v_gene: TRBV18
j_gene: TRBJ2-5
CDR3aa: CASSPPGPETQYF
CDR3nt: TGTGCCAGCTCACCACCGGGCCCAGAGACCCAGTACTTC

abundance: NA
d_gene: TRBD2
v_gene: TRBV2
j_gene: TRBJ2-3
CDR3aa: CASSLTSGSPGITDTQYF
CDR3nt: TGTGCCAGCAGCCTCACTAGCGGGTCTCCTGGGATCACAGATACGCAGTATTTT

abundance: many
d_gene: NA
v_gene: TRBV20-1
j_gene: TRBJ1-4
CDR3aa: CSASSGRGEKLFF
CDR3nt: TGCAGTGCTAGTTCGGGGAGGGGTGAAAAACTGTTTTTT